A single sample is the source of the 16 T cell receptor beta chains below, sequenced in a study of T cell repertoires in aging, cancer and after chemotherapy. The template was genomic DNA from peripheral blood, not RNA. Rearranged V-D-J TRB sequences were amplified with a mixed TRB-A/B primer pool. MiXCR, applied by TCRdb to the multiplex PCR reads, yields one record per CDR3 protein. Of about 9,300 distinct CDR3 sequences in the sample, around half are singletons; the top ten hold 20%. Input material: blood. The receptors derive from a human donor in good health.

The J gene is TRBJ2-7, the V gene TRBV6-6; D is tentatively TRBD1 or TRBD2 (5 bases each). The V and J ends lost 6 bases and 2 bases respectively, with 11 bases between them. The CDR3 has 13 residues. Per germline, CDR1 MNHNY and CDR2 SVGAGI (reference sequence). The CDR3 reads CASSSLGAYEQYF. In nucleotides, the CDR3 is TGTGCCAGCAGCTCGCTGGGGGCCTACGAGCAGTACTTC.

This clonotype was detected only a few times. The rearrangement joins TRBV30 to TRBJ2-7; 7 positions agree with TRBD1. Germline V CDR1 and CDR2: GTSNPN, SVGIG (reference sequence). Trimming removed 3 bases from V and 5 bases from J; junction bases left unmatched: 10. The CDR3 is made up of 14 amino acids. The CDR3 loop is CAWRALDRMDEQYF. CDR3 DNA sequence: TGTGCCTGGAGAGCGTTGGACAGGATGGACGAGCAGTACTTC.

The rearrangement joins TRBV12-3 or TRBV12-4 to TRBJ2-1, with unresolved D. The CDR3 contains 11 residues. V was cut by 7 bases and J by 5 bases, with 6 bases left in between. The DNA for the CDR3 is TGTGCCAGCAAGAGAGACAATGAGCAGTTCTTC. It codes for CASKRDNEQFF.

This sequence joins TRBV29-1 and TRBJ2-5, with 8 bases identical to TRBD2. J gave up 0 bases and V 6 bases, and 15 bases lay outside the gene matches. The CDR3 runs 17 residues. Germline V lookup: CDR1 SQVTM, CDR2 ANQGSEA. The CDR3 DNA reads TGCAGCGTCGGGGGGGGGACTACCGTTCCGTACCAAGAGACCCAGTACTTC. It encodes CSVGGGTTVPYQETQYF.

This clonotype was recorded a few times. The chain recombines TRBV5-4 with TRBJ2-5; TRBD2 agrees at 14 bases. The CDR3 length is 14 residues. The germline V gene encodes CDR1 SGHNT and CDR2 YYREEE (reference sequence). The V gene end was trimmed by 4 bases and the J gene end by 10 bases; junction bases not matched to a gene: 6. The CDR3 nucleotides are TGTGCCAGCAGCCCTGGACTAGCGGGGGGCCTCCAGTACTTC. Its protein product is CASSPGLAGGLQYF.

This clonotype was counted a single time. The chain is built from TRBV5-1 and TRBJ2-7, with 7 bases lining up with TRBD1. The CDR3 consists of 14 residues. The V and J ends lost 2 bases and 2 bases, in that order; junction bases with no gene match: 4. In germline, CDR1 is SGHRS, CDR2 YFSETQ. The CDR3 DNA reads as TGCGCCAGCAGCTTTAAAACAGGGGCCTACGAGCAGTACTTC. Translating gives CASSFKTGAYEQYF. Full variable domain (remainder filled in from reference TRBV5-1 and TRBJ2-7): KAGVTQTPRYLIKTRGQQVTLSCSPISGHRSVSWYQQTPGQGLQFLFEYFSETQRNKGNFPGRFSGRQFSNSRSEMNVSTLELGDSALYLCASSFKTGAYEQYFGPGTRLTVT.

In its sample, this clonotype was seen a few times. The chain is built from TRBV6-5 and TRBJ2-3, with no clear D. Trimming removed 5 bases from V and 4 bases from J, with 13 bases in between. The length of the CDR3 is 14 residues. The germline V gene has CDR1 MNHEY and CDR2 SVGAGI. The CDR3 nucleotides are TGTGCCAGCAGTCGGAGCCGAATTTCAGATACGCAGTATTTT. It yields the protein CASSRSRISDTQYF.

This clonotype appeared a few times. The chain is built from TRBV30 and TRBJ1-2, with a weak D call TRBD1 (5 bases). CDR1 is GTSNPN and CDR2 is SVGIG in the germline V gene (reference sequence). Trimming took off 0 bases at V and 1 base at J, with 12 bases between the two ends. This CDR3 spans 15 amino acids. CDR3 DNA sequence: TGTGCCTGGAGTGTTGGGGGGGGGAATAACTATGGCTACACCTTC. It translates to CAWSVGGGNNYGYTF.

This clonotype was detected a few times. This chain joins TRBV27 and TRBJ2-1; D is unclear. The V end lost 0 bases, the J end lost 6 bases, and 6 bases lay between the germline ends. The CDR3 has 13 amino acids. Looked up from germline, CDR1 is MNHEY and CDR2 is SMNVEV (reference sequence). The CDR3 nucleotides read TGTGCCAGCAGTTTATCTTGGCTCAATGAGCAGTTCTTC. Its protein product is CASSLSWLNEQFF.

The chain combines TRBV20-1 with TRBJ1-3; D is ambiguous. CDR3 length: 12 amino acids. Trimming left V 3 bases short and J 3 bases short, with 6 bases between. CDR1 DFQATT and CDR2 SNEGSKA come from the germline V gene (reference sequence). CDR3 sequence reads: CSASDGGNTIYF. In DNA form, the CDR3 reads TGCAGTGCTAGTGACGGTGGAAACACCATATATTTT.

This clonotype came up a few times. The chain joins TRBV6-2 or TRBV6-3 to TRBJ2-1, with D possibly TRBD2 on 6 matching bases. Trimming left V 6 bases short and J 10 bases short, with 13 bases between. From germline, CDR1 is MNHEY and CDR2 SVGEGT. This CDR3 has 12 residues. CDR3 region: CASSDRGVEQFF. In DNA, the CDR3 is TGTGCCAGCAGCGACCGCGGGGTAGAGCAGTTCTTC.

The J gene is TRBJ2-1, the V gene TRBV19, with D perhaps matching TRBD1 or TRBD2 (6 bases each). Germline V lookup: CDR1 LNHDA, CDR2 SQIVND (reference sequence). The germline V and J ends were trimmed by 6 bases and 5 bases, with 11 bases remaining between them. The CDR3 is 13 amino acids. CDR3: CASSGGFNNEQFF. The CDR3, as DNA: TGTGCCAGTAGCGGGGGCTTTAACAATGAGCAGTTCTTC.

V usage is TRBV10-3 and J usage is TRBJ2-2; 9 bases are a match to TRBD2. CDR1 is ENHRY and CDR2 is SYGVKD in the germline V gene. Trimming cost V 11 bases and J 4 bases; bases outside gene matches: 11. The CDR3 length is 15 residues. CDR3 nucleotides: TGTGCCGTCAACTCGGGACTAGCCCCCACCGGGGAGCTGTTTTTT. The encoded protein is CAVNSGLAPTGELFF.

The V gene is TRBV27, the J gene TRBJ2-3; D is possibly TRBD2 (5 bases). This CDR3 contains 15 residues. Germline CDR1 is MNHEY and CDR2 is SMNVEV (reference sequence). V lost 4 bases to trimming and J lost 0 bases, with 11 bases between them. The CDR3 DNA reads TGTGCCAGCAGTTCCTCGGACTGGAGCACAGATACGCAGTATTTT. Protein product: CASSSSDWSTDTQYF.

Concerning this clonotype: Germline and junction disagree at one end, which may indicate a read error. V and J are TRBV12-5 and TRBJ1-1; tentatively, D is TRBD1 (6 bases). There are 16 residues in the CDR3. CDR1 is LGHNT and CDR2 is FRNRAP in the germline V gene. The CDR3 protein is CASGPPQQGRGGPPIF. The CDR3 bases are TGTGCTAGTGGTCCTCCCCAACAGGGCCGGGGGGGGCCCCCGATTTTT.

The J gene is TRBJ1-3, the V gene TRBV7-2, with D unresolved. Germline V gene data show CDR1 as SGHTA and CDR2 as FQGNSA. The germline V and J ends were trimmed by 1 base and 0 bases, with 7 bases remaining between them. The CDR3 has 15 amino acids. CDR3 bases: TGTGCCAGCAGCTTAGTCCCAGTCTCTGGAAACACCATATATTTT. Translating it yields CASSLVPVSGNTIYF.